This T cell receptor beta chain is drawn from a study of blood T cell repertoires in COVID-19. The overall study: Sites in the United States, Italy and Spain provided acute and convalescent COVID-19 samples. Sources were T cells, B-cell-depleted T cells, or PBMCs; the material itself was cDNA or gDNA.

The CDR3 is made up of 13 amino acids. V lost 3 bases, J lost 8 bases, and 11 bases lay in between. Germline-derived CDR1 and CDR2 are GTSNPN and SVGIG (reference sequence). The table came from immunoSEQ multiplex PCR; TCRdb's copy has only in-frame clones and leaves some out. The sample yields over 200,000 clones, about 83% seen once. V gene TRBV30 combines with J gene TRBJ1-6; no clear D. This clonotype originated in a man between 60 and 70 years old who had recovered from COVID-19. Sequences were obtained from peripheral blood. The CDR3 nucleotides read TGTGCCTGGAGCCGGGAAGCGGATTCACCCCTCCACTTT. This codes for CAWSREADSPLHF.